These T cell receptor beta chains were read from a single sample in a study of cytomegalovirus exposure and HLA in healthy donors. Clones were read by immunoSEQ multiplex PCR, and TCRdb kept only the in-frame ones, dropping some. The table records about 120,000 clones, 17% of them present only once. What was sequenced was PBMCs. These receptor sequences come from a female donor in good health and CMV-seropositive. The conserved cysteine and the conserved F or W are not part of the CDR3 here. The D gene is left open where the match is weak.

TRBJ2-1 | TRBV18 | TRBD1 | ASSPPQGDEQF
TRBJ1-1 | TRBV28 | - | ASSLGGGHTEAF
TRBJ2-5 | TRBV2 | TRBD2 | ASVLESASGETQY
TRBJ2-3 | TRBV5-6 | - | ASSFGISTDTQY
TRBJ1-3 | TRBV18 | - | ASSPQQGQSGNTIY
TRBJ2-7 | TRBV10-2 | - | ASVPRGMDEQY
TRBJ1-1 | TRBV4-3 | - | ASSLDRYTEAF
TRBJ1-1 | TRBV5-1 | - | ASSLDSRRESF
TRBJ2-2 | TRBV10-3 | - | AISGQAGSNTGELF
TRBJ2-3 | TRBV30 | - | AWSWGESTDTQY
TRBJ1-5 | TRBV5-6 | - | ASSSSHGQPQH
TRBJ2-5 | TRBV7-2 | TRBD1 | ASSPYRGRETQY
TRBJ2-7 | TRBV4-1 | TRBD1 | ASSQWGQGSYEQY
TRBJ2-7 | TRBV5-1 | - | ASSLGGGLSYEQY
TRBJ2-3 | TRBV7-2 | TRBD2 | ASSPRGLGGINTQY
TRBJ2-7 | TRBV5-5 | TRBD1 | ASSPRGISYEQY
TRBJ2-7 | TRBV5-6 | - | ASSLTGTYEQY
TRBJ1-2 | TRBV19 | - | ASSIRGFDYYGYT
TRBJ1-5 | TRBV7-2 | TRBD1 | ASSLHSGQENQPQH
TRBJ2-5 | TRBV19 | TRBD2 | ASSLPGGTQETQY
TRBJ1-5 | TRBV6-6 | TRBD1 | ASSYSDRDRVQPQH
TRBJ2-3 | TRBV4-1 | TRBD2 | ASSQFSNLAGLPSTDTQY
TRBJ2-7 | TRBV4-2 | - | ASTEGVMSNEQY
TRBJ1-5 | TRBV28 | - | ASSLLRGDQPQH
TRBJ2-1 | TRBV5-1 | - | ASSAHGGEQF
TRBJ1-3 | TRBV18 | - | ASSRTADSSGNTIY
TRBJ2-3 | TRBV27 | - | ASSSIGAGGISTDTQY
TRBJ1-1 | TRBV6-6 | - | ASRPAPGATEAF
TRBJ1-5 | TRBV7-2 | TRBD1 | ASSRQGPNQPQH
TRBJ1-6 | TRBV4-3 | - | ASSRGTGRNSPLH
TRBJ1-1 | TRBV4-3 | - | ASSLMSVGATEAF
TRBJ1-2 | TRBV5-4 | - | ASSLGFQGNIYGYT
TRBJ1-1 | TRBV27 | TRBD1 | ASSVLWGLDRGVPEAF
TRBJ2-7 | TRBV6-1 | - | ASRTPHRVYEQY
TRBJ1-1 | TRBV30 | - | AWRRGGLTEAF
TRBJ2-7 | TRBV28 | TRBD2 | ASSPWLAGGPYEQY
TRBJ2-1 | TRBV18 | TRBD1 | ASSPPAGTGEMDEQF
TRBJ2-1 | TRBV6-1 | - | ASSGLTREWSYNEQF
TRBJ1-1 | TRBV5-8 | TRBD1 | ANDRGWDTEAF